A single sample is the source of the 25 T cell receptor beta chains below, sequenced in a study of beta chain features in type 1 diabetes (dated 2018 in TCRdb). Findings and caveats that apply to the study as a whole: A moderate but significant shortening of TCRB CDR3 length was observed in type 1 diabetes patients in all four CD4+ subsets.

Which antigens these TCRs recognize remains unknown. The method behind the library was the immunoSEQ multiplex PCR assay. All of the isolated RNA was reverse transcribed with the High Capacity cDNA Reverse Transcription Kit, so expressed TCRB transcripts were sequenced. The immuneACCESS repertoire file appears here via TCRdb, limited to in-frame rearrangements. These files lack a portion of the clones; in checked studies, under half of the deficit traces to unresolved V genes, and the cause of the others is not known. The sample table records 600,000 to 700,000 clones; 9.5% to 15% of these occur just once. Around 0.12% of the sample goes to the ten largest clones. Material: naive CD4+ T cells from blood. What this sample's cell subset or site label stands for: true naive CD4+ T cells. Receptors were obtained from a man aged 25 to 45 with type 1 diabetes.

This sequence joins TRBV19 and TRBJ2-5, with D possibly being TRBD2 (6 bases). Deletions cut 9 bases from V and 4 bases from J, with 12 bases between. The CDR3 consists of 12 residues. The germline CDR1 and CDR2 sequences are LNHDA and SQIVND (reference sequence). The CDR3 loop is CASQRGLETQYF. The CDR3 DNA reads TGTGCCAGCCAACGGGGGTTAGAGACCCAGTACTTC. The entire variable domain, with the rest obtained from reference TRBV19 and TRBJ2-5, is as follows: DGGITQSPKYLFRKEGQNVTLSCEQNLNHDAMYWYRQDPGQGLRLIYYSQIVNDFQKGDIAEGYSVSREKKESFPLTVTSAQKNPTAFYLCASQRGLETQYFGPGTRLLVL.

The chain uses TRBV9 and TRBJ1-2, with D possibly matching TRBD1 (5 bases). Germline V CDR1 and CDR2: SGDLS, YYNGEE. The V and J ends lost 3 bases and 6 bases respectively, with 18 bases between them. The length of the CDR3 is 15 residues. The CDR3 protein is CASSDRANGGDGYTF. CDR3 coding DNA: TGTGCCAGCAGCGATCGGGCCAATGGGGGTGATGGCTACACCTTC. Full variable domain (outside the CDR3, taken from reference TRBV9 and TRBJ1-2): DSGVTQTPKHLITATGQRVTLRCSPRSGDLSVYWYQQSLDQGLQFLIQYYNGEERAKGNILERFSAQQFPDLHSELNLSSLELGDSALYFCASSDRANGGDGYTFGSGTRLTVV.

This clone was seen a handful of times. The rearrangement uses TRBV5-1 and TRBJ2-5; 10 nucleotides agree with TRBD1. This CDR3 spans 15 amino acids. The germline V gene has CDR1 SGHRS and CDR2 YFSETQ. With 2 bases clipped from V and 5 bases from J, the junction kept 6 bases outside the gene matches. The CDR3 DNA reads TGCGCCAGCAGCTTCTCCGGGACAGGGGAGGAGACCCAGTACTTC. Translation: CASSFSGTGEETQYF. The full variable domain, with the rest looked up from reference TRBV5-1 and TRBJ2-5, is KAGVTQTPRYLIKTRGQQVTLSCSPISGHRSVSWYQQTPGQGLQFLFEYFSETQRNKGNFPGRFSGRQFSNSRSEMNVSTLELGDSALYLCASSFSGTGEETQYFGPGTRLLVL.

This clone has more than one count but fewer than ten. J is TRBJ1-2 and V is TRBV2; D gene ambiguous. Trimming cost V 2 bases and J 4 bases, with 8 bases left between them. The length of the CDR3 is 13 residues. Germline CDR1 is SNHLY and CDR2 is FYNNEI. The CDR3, as DNA: TGTGCCAGCAGTGAAAGTCGGTCCTATGGCTACACCTTC. Translation: CASSESRSYGYTF.

Only a few counts were recorded for this clone. This rearrangement joins TRBV7-2 to TRBJ1-2; tentative D call: TRBD1 (6 bases). The CDR3 is 14 amino acids. The germline gives CDR1 SGHTA, CDR2 FQGNSA. Trimming removed 1 base at V and 7 bases at J, with 13 bases between. The CDR3, as DNA: TGTGCCAGCAGCTTAGAAACAGGGCCTCTTGGCTACACCTTC. This encodes CASSLETGPLGYTF.

This clone was counted a few times. The V and J genes are TRBV10-3 and TRBJ2-7, with D possibly being TRBD2 (5 bases). The CDR3 length is 13 residues. V lost 4 bases and J 5 bases, leaving 12 bases between the germline ends. Germline V lookup: CDR1 ENHRY, CDR2 SYGVKD. CDR3 in DNA: TGTGCCATCAGTGGAATTCCGGGAAACGAGCAGTACTTC. Translating it yields CAISGIPGNEQYF.

This clone was counted between two and nine times. The same CDR3 can be traced to other DNA sequences in this sample. The chain is built from TRBV7-2 and TRBJ2-2, with D uncertain. The V gene lost 3 bases and the J gene lost 3 bases, with 5 bases spanning the gap. The CDR3 has 13 amino acids. The germline V gene has CDR1 SGHTA and CDR2 FQGNSA. The CDR3 here is CASSFLDTGELFF. Here the CDR3 DNA reads TGTGCCAGCAGCTTCCTTGACACCGGGGAGCTGTTTTTT. The full variable domain, rest sourced from reference TRBV7-2 and TRBJ2-2, is GAGVSQSPSNKVTEKGKDVELRCDPISGHTALYWYRQSLGQGLEFLIYFQGNSAPDKSGLPSDRFSAERTGGSVSTLTIQRTQQEDSAVYLCASSFLDTGELFFGEGSRLTVL.

This clone occurred a few times. V is TRBV9 and J is TRBJ2-5, with a weak D call TRBD1 (6 bases). Germline CDR1 SGDLS, CDR2 YYNGEE. This CDR3 comprises 16 residues. V was cut by 0 bases and J by 5 bases, with 17 bases left in between. The chain's CDR3 is CASSVVETGPGETQYF. DNA for the CDR3: TGTGCCAGCAGCGTAGTTGAGACAGGCCCTGGGGAGACCCAGTACTTC.

This clone was found a few times. The V call is TRBV12-5, the J call TRBJ2-4; D assignment may be TRBD1 or TRBD2 (6 bases each). The CDR3 runs to 16 residues. Germline V CDR1 and CDR2: LGHNT, FRNRAP. The ends were cut back, 3 bases at V and 3 bases at J, with 15 bases in the middle. CDR3 region: CASGFLTGANKNIQYF. CDR3 DNA sequence: TGTGCTAGTGGTTTTCTGACGGGGGCGAACAAAAACATTCAGTACTTC.

This chain uses TRBV6-5 with TRBJ2-7, with D possibly being TRBD2 (5 bases). V was pared by 6 bases and J by 0 bases, with 12 bases between. CDR1 is MNHEY and CDR2 is SVGAGI in the germline V gene. The CDR3 is 14 residues long. In nucleotides, the CDR3 is TGTGCCAGCAGACGGACCGGACTCTCCTACGAGCAGTACTTC. This codes for CASRRTGLSYEQYF.

This clone has at least ten counts. The chain recombines TRBV19 with TRBJ1-2; weak D call: TRBD1 (6 bases). Germline CDR1 reads LNHDA; CDR2 reads SQIVND (reference sequence). This CDR3 contains 14 residues. Between the trimmed V and J ends, which lost 8 bases and 4 bases, there was a span of 17 bases. CDR3 sequence reads: CASLYRESLYGYTF. CDR3 bases: TGTGCCAGTCTGTACAGGGAATCCCTCTATGGCTACACCTTC.

This clone was detected a few times. This chain links TRBV5-6 with TRBJ1-2; 8 bases map to TRBD1. CDR3 length: 15 amino acids. The J segment lost 5 bases and the V segment lost 7 bases, leaving 13 bases of the junction unmatched. The V gene's germline CDR1 is SGHDT and CDR2 YYEEEE. The CDR3 coding sequence is TGTGCCAGCCGCCTCCGGGACAGGTTTTCTTATGGCTACACCTTC. This translates into CASRLRDRFSYGYTF.

This clone was seen a handful of times. This chain links TRBV6-6 with TRBJ1-1; tentative D call: TRBD1 (5 bases). CDR3 length equals 13 residues. Germline V lookup: CDR1 MNHNY, CDR2 SVGAGI (reference sequence). Trimming took 4 bases from V and 7 from J, leaving 13 bases between them. The CDR3 bases are TGTGCCAGCAGTTGGACCAGGGAGGGTGAAGCTTTCTTT. It is translated as CASSWTREGEAFF.

This sequence joins TRBV5-1 and TRBJ1-2; the D is unclear. This CDR3 contains 13 residues. Trimming removed 0 bases at V and 7 bases at J, with 10 bases between. Germline-derived CDR1 and CDR2 are SGHRS and YFSETQ. The DNA for the CDR3 is TGCGCCAGCAGCTTGGCCACCATGGGTGGCTACACCTTC. Translated, it gives CASSLATMGGYTF.

V and J are TRBV11-3 and TRBJ2-1; TRBD2 matches at 7 bases. This CDR3 has 15 residues. Germline CDR1 reads SGHNT; CDR2 reads YENEEA. Unmatched junction bases numbered 2, after V lost 1 base and J lost 2 bases. The CDR3 is CASSLAGGAYNEQFF. The CDR3 nucleotides are TGTGCCAGCAGCTTAGCGGGGGGTGCCTACAATGAGCAGTTCTTC.

V gene TRBV28 combines with J gene TRBJ2-3; 8 bases are shared with TRBD1. With 5 bases clipped from V and 5 bases from J, the junction kept 6 bases outside the gene matches. The CDR3 runs 14 residues. Germline V gene lookup returns CDR1 MDHEN and CDR2 SYDVKM. Written as DNA, the CDR3 is TGTGCCAGCAGTGCAGGGGGCTCACAAGATACGCAGTATTTT. Translating gives CASSAGGSQDTQYF. Full variable domain (missing parts from reference TRBV28 and TRBJ2-3): DVKVTQSSRYLVKRTGEKVFLECVQDMDHENMFWYRQDPGLGLRLIYFSYDVKMKEKGDIPEGYSVSREKKERFSLILESASTNQTSMYLCASSAGGSQDTQYFGPGTRLTVL.

This clone was detected only a few times. The chain uses TRBV7-2 and TRBJ2-3, with TRBD2 matching 11 bases. Losses at the gene ends were 4 bases for V and 4 bases for J; bases not matched to a gene: 4. Germline V gene lookup returns CDR1 SGHTA and CDR2 FQGNSA. The CDR3 length is 15 residues. The CDR3 DNA reads as TGTGCCAGCAGCTCCCTTAGCGGGGGGGCAGATACGCAGTATTTT. Translated, it gives CASSSLSGGADTQYF.

The sample holds a few counts of this clone. Here the CDR3 DNA reads TGTGCCAGCAGCTTTGGGTCGGAGACCCAGTACTTC. Amino acids: CASSFGSETQYF. The chain has TRBV7-9 and TRBJ2-5; D gene ambiguous. The CDR3 has 12 amino acids. Germline CDR1 is SEHNR and CDR2 is FQNEAQ (reference sequence). V was pared by 3 bases and J by 5 bases, with 7 bases between.

The V call is TRBV5-4, the J call TRBJ1-2; tentatively, D is TRBD1 (5 bases). V dropped 1 base and J dropped 4 bases, with 14 bases sitting between them. There are 15 residues in the CDR3. The germline CDR1 and CDR2 sequences are SGHNT and YYREEE (reference sequence). CDR3 protein: CASSLSPGRGYGYTF. The CDR3 DNA is TGTGCCAGCAGCTTGTCACCGGGACGGGGCTATGGCTACACCTTC.

Concerning this clone itself: In the same sample, other DNA sequences code for this CDR3. The genes are TRBV29-1 and TRBJ2-5; D gene ambiguous. V gave up 4 bases and J gave up 3 bases, with 3 bases separating them. The V gene's germline CDR1 is SQVTM and CDR2 ANQGSEA. CDR3 length equals 10 residues. The CDR3 bases are TGCAGCGTTGGGGAAGAGACCCAGTACTTC. Protein: CSVGEETQYF.

This clone was counted between two and nine times. The chain links TRBV28 to TRBJ1-5; D gene unclear. V lost 2 bases and J 7 bases, leaving 12 bases between the germline ends. Germline-derived CDR1 and CDR2 are MDHEN and SYDVKM. The CDR3 consists of 14 residues. The CDR3 loop reads CASSLARSDQPQHF. The CDR3 coding sequence is TGTGCCAGCAGTTTAGCCCGCTCGGACCAGCCCCAGCATTTT.

This clone was counted only a few times. The V call is TRBV30, the J call TRBJ2-5, with 8 bases identical to TRBD2. The V gene's germline CDR1 is GTSNPN and CDR2 SVGIG (reference sequence). The V gene end was trimmed by 1 base and the J gene end by 4 bases; junction bases not matched to a gene: 5. This CDR3 contains 14 residues. CDR3 coding DNA: TGTGCCTGGAGTGAGCCGGGGGGGCGAGAGACCCAGTACTTC. It encodes CAWSEPGGRETQYF.

A few counts support this clone. The V gene is TRBV9, the J gene TRBJ2-1; 8 nucleotides agree with TRBD2. V shed 0 bases, J shed 1 base, and the junction held 3 bases outside the gene matches. Germline-derived CDR1 and CDR2 are SGDLS and YYNGEE. This CDR3 region has 16 residues. CDR3 residues: CASSVATSESYNEQFF. In nucleotides, the CDR3 is TGTGCCAGCAGCGTAGCGACTAGCGAGTCCTACAATGAGCAGTTCTTC.

The rearrangement links TRBV7-2 to TRBJ1-5, with a possible D match to TRBD1 (5 bases). Germline V gene sequence: CDR1 SGHTA, CDR2 FQGNSA. The CDR3 contains 14 residues. The germline V and J ends were trimmed by 4 bases and 1 base, with 8 bases remaining between them. The CDR3 is CASSSGLSNQPQHF. CDR3 DNA sequence: TGTGCCAGCAGCTCAGGGTTGAGCAATCAGCCCCAGCATTTT.

V gene TRBV6-5 combines with J gene TRBJ1-2; 10 nucleotides agree with TRBD1. CDR3 length: 15 residues. V was clipped by 5 bases and J by 4 bases; unmatched bases: 7. The germline gives CDR1 MNHEY, CDR2 SVGAGI. The CDR3 nucleotides are TGTGCCAGCAGTGCGGGACAGGGGCCCTTCTATGGCTACACCTTC. It yields the protein CASSAGQGPFYGYTF.